This T cell receptor (beta chain) was documented in a study of T cell responses to AZD1222 COVID-19 vaccine. Study-level points and caveats: Among vaccine-associated CD4 TCRs, coverage spanned spike, with dominance at 160-218 and 743-854. Compared with day 0, the breadth and depth of the Spike-specific TCR repertoire rose significantly after two doses of AZD1222. At baseline, just 5 or 6 AZD1222 recipients tested seropositive.

A word on this clone: The antigen is not known.

Some clones are missing from TCRdb's copy, which holds only in-frame ones; the method was immunoSEQ multiplex PCR. The sample consists of about 100,000 clones, 85% to 90% of them appearing once. The CDR3 sequence is 15 residues long. Germline-derived CDR1 and CDR2 are SGHVS and FNYEAQ. V dropped 3 bases and J dropped 5 bases, with 13 bases sitting between them. The material was peripheral blood, obtained on day 0 of AZD1222 vaccination. This chain links TRBV7-6 with TRBJ2-2; either TRBD1 or TRBD2 may supply D (5 bases each). The sequence derives from an adult in good health. The CDR3 reads CASSLQGEGTGELFF. CDR3 nucleotides: TGTGCCAGCAGCTTGCAGGGAGAGGGGACCGGGGAGCTGTTTTTT.